Following are 28 T cell receptor beta chains from one sample sequenced in a study of CD8 T cells in Susac syndrome. Reverse transcription used roughly 0.5 to 1 ug RNA and random hexamers. Using its own MiXCR run on the immunoSEQ multiplex PCR reads, TCRdb lists one record per CDR3 protein. The sample consists of a few hundred thousand distinct CDR3 sequences, around 95% of them appearing once. The sample consisted of CD4+ T cells from PBMCs. Receptors originate from a human donor with multiple sclerosis.

V is TRBV6-5 and J is TRBJ1-1; D ambiguous. The V end lost 0 bases, the J end lost 2 bases, and 10 bases lay between the germline ends. CDR1 is MNHEY and CDR2 is SVGAGI in the germline V gene. CDR3 length: 15 amino acids. The DNA for the CDR3 is TGTGCCAGCAGTTACTCGCGGTGGGCCAACACTGAAGCTTTCTTT. Translated: CASSYSRWANTEAFF.

This chain links TRBV7-2 with TRBJ2-1, with TRBD1 matching 7 bases. In germline, CDR1 is SGHTA, CDR2 FQGNSA. Trimming cost V 4 bases and J 6 bases; bases outside gene matches: 6. This CDR3 has 14 amino acids. Written as DNA, the CDR3 is TGTGCCAGCAGCTCGGACAGGACTCTCAATGAGCAGTTCTTC. This translates into CASSSDRTLNEQFF.

The CDR3 protein is CACTGGPSYEQYF. The CDR3 DNA reads TGTGCCTGTACAGGGGGGCCGTCCTACGAGCAGTACTTC. V and J are TRBV30 and TRBJ2-7, with 8 bases identical to TRBD1. The CDR3 totals 13 residues. Germline CDR1 reads GTSNPN; CDR2 reads SVGIG (reference sequence). The V gene end was trimmed by 6 bases and the J gene end by 1 base; junction bases not matched to a gene: 5. The full variable domain, with the rest looked up from reference TRBV30 and TRBJ2-7, is SQTIHQWPATLVQPVGSPLSLECTVEGTSNPNLYWYRQAAGRGLQLLFYSVGIGQISSEVPQNLSASRPQDRQFILSSKKLLLSDSGFYLCACTGGPSYEQYFGPGTRLTVT.

J is TRBJ1-2 and V is TRBV7-6, with TRBD1 matching over 7 bases. V lost 4 bases to trimming and J lost 4 bases; unmatched junction nucleotides: 9. The CDR3 consists of 15 residues. Germline V gives CDR1 SGHVS, CDR2 FNYEAQ. CDR3 DNA: TGTGCCAGCAGCTCGTTAGGGACAGAGCTCTATGGCTACACCTTC. Protein: CASSSLGTELYGYTF.

This clonotype appeared once. The V call is TRBV20-1, the J call TRBJ2-7, with unresolved D. The germline V gene encodes CDR1 DFQATT and CDR2 SNEGSKA (reference sequence). This CDR3 has 12 residues. V was trimmed by 0 bases and J by 6 bases, leaving 9 bases between them. CDR3 nucleotide sequence: TGCAGTGCTAGAGATCAGTGGCTCGAGCAGTACTTC. This encodes CSARDQWLEQYF.

This chain connects TRBV14 to TRBJ2-2, with D uncertain. Germline V gene lookup returns CDR1 SGHDN and CDR2 FVKESK. The CDR3 is made up of 14 amino acids. Trimming cost V 1 base and J 4 bases, with 7 bases left between them. For the CDR3, the DNA is TGTGCCAGCAGCCAAGGACACATCACCGGGGAGCTGTTTTTT. It codes for CASSQGHITGELFF.

The CDR3, as DNA: TGTGCCACCAGCCCCCGACGGGACACCTTGGGGTATCAGCCCCAGCATTTT. Its protein is CATSPRRDTLGYQPQHF. This sequence joins TRBV15 and TRBJ1-5, with D possibly TRBD1 on 6 matching bases. The CDR3 is 17 amino acids. Germline loops: CDR1 LNHNV, CDR2 YYDKDF (reference sequence). Between the trimmed V and J ends, which lost 5 bases and 5 bases, there was a span of 22 bases. The full variable domain, its missing parts supplied by reference TRBV15 and TRBJ1-5, is DAMVIQNPRYQVTQFGKPVTLSCSQTLNHNVMYWYQQKSSQAPKLLFHYYDKDFNNEADTPDNFQSRRPNTSFCFLDIRSPGLGDTAMYLCATSPRRDTLGYQPQHFGDGTRLSIL.

V gene TRBV5-4 combines with J gene TRBJ1-2; unclear D gene. The CDR3 has 14 residues. Germline assignment: CDR1 SGHNT and CDR2 YYREEE (reference sequence). Trimming pared 4 bases from V and 4 bases from J, leaving 14 bases between. CDR3 bases: TGTGCCAGCAGCGGCCGGGGTGGGAGCTATGGCTACACCTTC. This translates into CASSGRGGSYGYTF.

The chain carries TRBV29-1 and TRBJ2-5; the match to TRBD1 covers 9 bases. Germline CDR1 reads SQVTM; CDR2 reads ANQGSEA. V gave up 4 bases and J gave up 2 bases; unmatched junction bases: 5. The CDR3 totals 14 residues. The DNA of the CDR3 is TGCAGCGTTGCAGGGACAGGGCTTCAAGAGACCCAGTACTTC. Protein sequence: CSVAGTGLQETQYF. Full variable domain (missing parts from reference TRBV29-1 and TRBJ2-5): SAVISQKPSRDICQRGTSLTIQCQVDSQVTMMFWYRQQPGQSLTLIATANQGSEATYESGFVIDKFPISRPNLTFSTLTVSNMSPEDSSIYLCSVAGTGLQETQYFGPGTRLLVL.

V is TRBV4-1 and J is TRBJ2-7, with a weak D call TRBD2 (5 bases). In germline, CDR1 is MGHRA, CDR2 YSYEKL. The CDR3 runs to 16 residues. Between the trimmed V and J ends, which lost 3 bases and 0 bases, there was a span of 15 bases. The DNA for the CDR3 is TGCGCCAGCAGCCAGAGTCCGGGAATAAGCTCCTACGAGCAGTACTTC. As protein: CASSQSPGISSYEQYF.

This chain joins TRBV11-2 and TRBJ2-3; D remains ambiguous. The V gene lost 1 base and the J gene lost 4 bases, with 9 bases spanning the gap. This CDR3 region has 14 residues. Germline V gene sequence: CDR1 SGHAT, CDR2 FQNNGV. The CDR3 region is CASSLVPGADTQYF. The DNA of the CDR3 is TGTGCCAGCAGCTTAGTCCCAGGAGCAGATACGCAGTATTTT. Variable domain in full (rest from reference TRBV11-2 and TRBJ2-3): EAGVAQSPRYKIIEKRQSVAFWCNPISGHATLYWYQQILGQGPKLLIQFQNNGVVDDSQLPKDRFSAERLKGVDSTLKIQPAKLEDSAVYLCASSLVPGADTQYFGPGTRLTVL.

V and J are TRBV19 and TRBJ2-7, with no clear D. V lost 3 bases to trimming and J lost 6 bases, with 3 bases between them. This CDR3 comprises 10 residues. CDR1 and CDR2 from the germline V gene are LNHDA and SQIVND (reference sequence). CDR3 sequence: CASSIREQYF. CDR3 DNA: TGTGCCAGTAGTATTCGCGAGCAGTACTTC.

J is TRBJ1-6 and V is TRBV7-2; 10 bases match TRBD1. The J segment lost 7 bases and the V segment lost 5 bases, leaving 8 bases of the junction unmatched. Per germline, CDR1 SGHTA and CDR2 FQGNSA. This CDR3 is 16 amino acids long. The CDR3 spells CASSGQTGGRNSPLHF. The CDR3 nucleotides are TGTGCCAGCAGCGGCCAGACAGGGGGCAGGAATTCACCCCTCCACTTT. The whole variable domain, filled in from reference TRBV7-2 and TRBJ1-6, reads GAGVSQSPSNKVTEKGKDVELRCDPISGHTALYWYRQSLGQGLEFLIYFQGNSAPDKSGLPSDRFSAERTGGSVSTLTIQRTQQEDSAVYLCASSGQTGGRNSPLHFGNGTRLTVT.

CDR3 DNA sequence: TGCGCCAGCAGCTTGAAGGGCATAGTCACTGAAGCTTTCTTT. This encodes CASSLKGIVTEAFF. The chain uses TRBV5-1 and TRBJ1-1; D uncertain. This CDR3 spans 14 amino acids. The germline CDR1 and CDR2 sequences are SGHRS and YFSETQ. The V end lost 1 base, the J end lost 4 bases, and 11 bases lay between the germline ends.

The CDR3 loop is CATSDSSVGKGLAGTTDTQYF. As DNA, the CDR3 is TGTGCCACCAGTGATTCGAGCGTCGGTAAAGGACTAGCGGGGACCACAGATACGCAGTATTTT. The rearrangement uses TRBV24-1 and TRBJ2-3, with 12 positions matching TRBD2. Germline CDR1 and CDR2: KGHDR and SFDVKD. The CDR3 extends over 21 amino acids. V was pared by 2 bases and J by 2 bases, with 16 bases of the junction left unmatched.

The chain couples TRBV14 to TRBJ1-2; D is unclear. Trimming pared 1 base from V and 5 bases from J, leaving 11 bases between. Germline V lookup: CDR1 SGHDN, CDR2 FVKESK. CDR3 length: 14 amino acids. The CDR3 DNA reads TGTGCCAGCAGCCAAGTAGAGGGTTTGTATGGCTACACCTTC. Residues: CASSQVEGLYGYTF.

This clonotype was found once. V is TRBV3-1 and J is TRBJ2-7, with D maybe TRBD1 (6 bases). V was cut by 3 bases and J by 0 bases, with 12 bases left in between. This CDR3 region has 15 residues. Germline-derived CDR1 and CDR2 are LGHDT and YNNKEL (reference sequence). DNA of the CDR3: TGTGCCAGCAGCCATCTGAGGGGGAACTCCTACGAGCAGTACTTC. Translation: CASSHLRGNSYEQYF.

In its sample, this clonotype was seen once. The chain recombines TRBV6-5 with TRBJ2-1; TRBD2 matches at 7 bases. The CDR3 consists of 16 residues. The V and J ends lost 0 bases and 8 bases, in that order; junction bases with no gene match: 10. CDR1 is MNHEY and CDR2 is SVGAGI in the germline V gene. CDR3 loop: CASSYSKTSFLYEQFF. For the CDR3, the DNA is TGTGCCAGCAGTTACTCGAAGACTAGCTTTCTCTATGAGCAGTTCTTC.

The J gene is TRBJ2-1, the V gene TRBV20-1; 10 nucleotides line up with TRBD2. CDR1 and CDR2 from the germline V gene are DFQATT and SNEGSKA (reference sequence). Germline trimming cut 6 bases from V and 0 bases from J; bases unmatched to any gene: 14. The CDR3 is 18 residues long. The CDR3 region is CSAYVAGGLSGSYNEQFF. CDR3 bases: TGCAGTGCATATGTAGCGGGAGGTCTCTCAGGCTCCTACAATGAGCAGTTCTTC.

The chain recombines TRBV20-1 with TRBJ2-5, with 9 positions matching TRBD2. The CDR3 covers 14 residues. CDR1 is DFQATT, CDR2 SNEGSKA, per germline (reference sequence). V was pared by 6 bases and J by 5 bases, with 10 bases of the junction left unmatched. CDR3 loop: CSATILAGVETQYF. The CDR3 DNA reads TGCAGTGCCACCATTTTAGCGGGAGTGGAGACCCAGTACTTC.

V gene TRBV5-1 combines with J gene TRBJ2-7, with 9 bases lining up with TRBD1. Germline CDR1 SGHRS, CDR2 YFSETQ. V was pared by 4 bases and J by 6 bases, with 14 bases of the junction left unmatched. The CDR3 is 16 residues long. Here the CDR3 reads CASSASVDRGPSEQYF. Here the CDR3 DNA reads TGCGCCAGCAGCGCCTCTGTGGACAGGGGACCGTCCGAGCAGTACTTC.

The chain has TRBV20-1 and TRBJ2-5; the D is unclear. Germline V gene data show CDR1 as DFQATT and CDR2 as SNEGSKA (reference sequence). The CDR3 sequence is 14 residues long. The ends were cut back, 2 bases at V and 2 bases at J, with 12 bases in the middle. CDR3: CSARYPPGQETQYF. The CDR3 bases are TGCAGTGCTAGATACCCTCCCGGGCAAGAGACCCAGTACTTC.

The rearrangement links TRBV28 to TRBJ2-5; 9 nucleotides align to TRBD1. V lost 8 bases, J lost 4 bases, and 5 bases stayed unmatched. From germline, CDR1 is MDHEN and CDR2 SYDVKM. The CDR3 length is 13 residues. This chain's CDR3 is CASGRTGVETQYF. The CDR3 DNA follows: TGTGCCAGCGGTAGGACAGGGGTAGAGACCCAGTACTTC.

The chain couples TRBV12-3 or TRBV12-4 to TRBJ2-6; a possible D gene is TRBD1 (6 bases). The CDR3 consists of 18 residues. Trimming took 2 bases from V and 0 from J, leaving 14 bases between them. CDR3 nucleotides: TGTGCCAGCAGTTTAAGGCAGGGGAAGAGCTCTGGGGCCAACGTCCTGACTTTC. Translation gives CASSLRQGKSSGANVLTF.

The chain has TRBV6-6 and TRBJ1-3; 7 nucleotides line up with TRBD1. Germline values: CDR1 MNHNY, CDR2 SVGAGI (reference sequence). V gave up 5 bases and J gave up 0 bases; unmatched junction bases: 7. The CDR3 contains 16 residues. The CDR3 DNA is TGTGCCAGCAGTAACCCGACAGGGCCCTCTGGAAACACCATATATTTT. Translating gives CASSNPTGPSGNTIYF.

This clonotype was found once. This chain links TRBV14 with TRBJ2-3; maybe TRBD1 (6 bases). Germline CDR1 SGHDN, CDR2 FVKESK. This CDR3 comprises 13 residues. V was clipped by 3 bases and J by 5 bases, with 9 bases between them. The CDR3 sequence: CASSHSTGDTQYF. The CDR3 DNA reads TGTGCCAGCAGCCACTCGACAGGAGATACGCAGTATTTT. Full variable domain (remainder filled in from reference TRBV14 and TRBJ2-3): EAGVTQFPSHSVIEKGQTVTLRCDPISGHDNLYWYRRVMGKEIKFLLHFVKESKQDESGMPNNRFLAERTGGTYSTLKVQPAELEDSGVYFCASSHSTGDTQYFGPGTRLTVL.

The chain has TRBV6-6 and TRBJ1-4; D is uncertain. V lost 6 bases, J lost 2 bases, and 10 bases lay in between. The CDR3 length is 14 residues. Germline lookup yields CDR1 MNHNY and CDR2 SVGAGI (reference sequence). The CDR3 DNA follows: TGTGCCAGCAGCCCGAGAGGGACTAATGAAAAACTGTTTTTT. This codes for CASSPRGTNEKLFF.

The V call is TRBV7-9, the J call TRBJ1-1; D is ambiguous. Trimming shortened V by 4 bases and J by 11 bases, and 14 bases separated the two germline ends. Germline V gives CDR1 SEHNR, CDR2 FQNEAQ (reference sequence). The CDR3 extends over 12 amino acids. CDR3: CASSYPGLRAFF. In DNA, the CDR3 is TGTGCCAGCAGCTATCCCGGGCTACGGGCTTTCTTT. Variable domain in full (rest from reference TRBV7-9 and TRBJ1-1): DTGVSQNPRHKITKRGQNVTFRCDPISEHNRLYWYRQTLGQGPEFLTYFQNEAQLEKSRLLSDRFSAERPKGSFSTLEIQRTEQGDSAMYLCASSYPGLRAFFGQGTRLTVV.